This passage covers 27 T cell receptor beta chains from one sample sequenced in a study of graft-versus-host responses after intestinal transplantation. Profiling relied on immunoSEQ multiplex PCR, and the TCRdb table lists in-frame clones only, not all of them. The sample lists roughly 14,000 clones, roughly 86% occurring once. Sequencing was performed on bone marrow, taken less than 130 days after intestinal transplantation. The source of these receptors is a human patient who received an intestinal transplant, so some T cells may come from the graft donor.

The chain employs TRBV6-5 and TRBJ2-1; 7 bases are a match to TRBD2. Germline CDR1 MNHEY, CDR2 SVGAGI. The CDR3 is 16 residues long. V lost 2 bases to trimming and J lost 4 bases; unmatched junction nucleotides: 8. This chain's CDR3 is CASSYVPSGGYNEQFF. The DNA for the CDR3 is TGTGCCAGCAGTTACGTACCATCCGGGGGGTACAATGAGCAGTTCTTC.

This chain connects TRBV6-1 to TRBJ2-7; 12 bases are shared with TRBD2. CDR3 length equals 14 residues. The trim removed 6 bases at V and 6 bases at J, leaving 6 bases unmatched. The V gene's germline CDR1 is MNHNS and CDR2 SASEGT. CDR3 in amino acids: CASRGTSGSGEQYF. The CDR3 DNA reads TGTGCCAGCAGGGGGACTAGCGGGTCTGGCGAGCAGTACTTC.

V and J are TRBV5-1 and TRBJ2-5, with unresolved D. This CDR3 is 13 amino acids long. Per the germline V gene, CDR1 is SGHRS and CDR2 is YFSETQ. With 0 bases removed from V and 3 bases from J, the gap between germline ends came to 6 bases. CDR3 protein: CASSLGLKETQYF. CDR3 sequence (DNA): TGCGCCAGCAGCTTGGGACTGAAAGAGACCCAGTACTTC.

The chain uses TRBV5-1 and TRBJ2-7; D is tentatively TRBD1 or TRBD2 (7 bases each). CDR1 and CDR2 from the germline V gene are SGHRS and YFSETQ. Trimming shortened V by 4 bases and J by 2 bases, and 16 bases separated the two germline ends. The length of the CDR3 is 15 residues. CDR3: CASSSGTAIAYEQYF. For the CDR3, the DNA is TGCGCCAGCAGCAGCGGGACAGCGATAGCCTACGAGCAGTACTTC.

The chain recombines TRBV5-8 with TRBJ2-1; 14 nucleotides match TRBD2. The CDR3 contains 15 residues. The V gene's germline CDR1 is SGHTS and CDR2 YDEGEE. Trimming removed 4 bases from V and 8 bases from J; junction bases left unmatched: 5. CDR3 in DNA: TGTGCCAGCAGCCATGGACTAGCGGGAGGAGATGAGCAGTTCTTC. The encoded protein is CASSHGLAGGDEQFF. Using reference TRBV5-8 and TRBJ2-1 for the parts outside the CDR3, the full variable domain is EAGVTQSPTHLIKTRGQQATLRCSPISGHTSVYWYQQALGLGLQFLLWYDEGEERNRGNFPPRFSGRQFPNYSSELNVNALELEDSALYLCASSHGLAGGDEQFFGPGTRLTVL.

V gene TRBV10-2 combines with J gene TRBJ1-1; D is unresolved. CDR1 and CDR2 from the germline V gene are WSHSY and SAAADI. The CDR3 sequence is 11 residues long. Trimming removed 7 bases from V and 4 bases from J, with 7 bases in between. CDR3 protein: CASIGSTEAFF. The CDR3, as DNA: TGCGCCAGCATTGGATCCACTGAAGCTTTCTTT.

The sample holds one count of this clone. The chain is built from TRBV27 and TRBJ2-1; D is ambiguous. The germline gives CDR1 MNHEY, CDR2 SMNVEV (reference sequence). V was pared by 3 bases and J by 7 bases, with 7 bases between. The CDR3 is 12 amino acids. CDR3 amino acids: CASSFKQNEQFF. The CDR3 DNA follows: TGTGCCAGCAGTTTTAAGCAAAATGAGCAGTTCTTC.

The V and J genes are TRBV5-8 and TRBJ2-3; unclear D gene. The CDR3 is 16 residues long. Trimming left V 4 bases short and J 1 base short, with 16 bases between. Looked up from germline, CDR1 is SGHTS and CDR2 is YDEGEE. In DNA form, the CDR3 reads TGTGCCAGCAGCCTTAGGCCCCCCGCCCGCACAGATACGCAGTATTTT. Translation gives CASSLRPPARTDTQYF. Filled out from reference TRBV5-8 and TRBJ2-3, the complete variable domain reads EAGVTQSPTHLIKTRGQQATLRCSPISGHTSVYWYQQALGLGLQFLLWYDEGEERNRGNFPPRFSGRQFPNYSSELNVNALELEDSALYLCASSLRPPARTDTQYFGPGTRLTVL.

This chain joins TRBV4-1 and TRBJ2-1; D is unclear. The CDR3 contains 14 residues. Germline V gives CDR1 MGHRA, CDR2 YSYEKL. Trimming took 0 bases from V and 6 from J, leaving 9 bases between them. The CDR3 sequence is CASSQDLTFNEQFF. The DNA of the CDR3 is TGCGCCAGCAGCCAAGACCTCACTTTCAATGAGCAGTTCTTC.

This chain joins TRBV5-3 and TRBJ2-1; TRBD2 matches 8 bases. Being an ORF, TRBV5-3 has a function that is uncertain. The CDR3 contains 17 residues. J was trimmed by 2 bases and V by 2 bases; bases with no gene match: 9. The CDR3 DNA follows: TGTGCCAGAAGCTTCACACAGCGGGAGCGGACCTACAATGAGCAGTTCTTC. It encodes CARSFTQRERTYNEQFF.

The rearrangement joins TRBV7-6 to TRBJ2-2, with 10 positions matching TRBD1. Germline CDR1 is SGHVS and CDR2 is FNYEAQ. Trimming removed 1 base from V and 6 bases from J; junction bases left unmatched: 8. The CDR3 is 17 amino acids. CDR3 residues: CASSLEVSGQGAGELFF. CDR3 bases: TGTGCCAGCAGCTTAGAAGTTTCCGGACAGGGGGCCGGGGAGCTGTTTTTT. The full variable domain, its missing parts supplied by reference TRBV7-6 and TRBJ2-2, is GAGVSQSPRYKVTKRGQDVALRCDPISGHVSLYWYRQALGQGPEFLTYFNYEAQQDKSGLPNDRFSAERPEGSISTLTIQRTEQRDSAMYRCASSLEVSGQGAGELFFGEGSRLTVL.

This clone occurred once. The V call is TRBV10-2, the J call TRBJ1-1; 9 positions match TRBD1. Germline CDR1 WSHSY, CDR2 SAAADI. CDR3 length equals 16 residues. The junction had 7 bases not matched to a gene; V was cut back by 2 bases and J by 3 bases. The CDR3 sequence is CASSELRDRDDTEAFF. CDR3 DNA sequence: TGCGCCAGCAGTGAGCTCCGGGACAGGGATGACACTGAAGCTTTCTTT.

The chain carries TRBV19 and TRBJ1-1; D is unclear. This CDR3 comprises 13 residues. The germline CDR1 and CDR2 sequences are LNHDA and SQIVND (reference sequence). Deletions cut 4 bases from V and 2 bases from J, with 8 bases between. CDR3 protein: CASSTHENTEAFF. In DNA form, the CDR3 reads TGTGCCAGTAGTACGCATGAAAACACTGAAGCTTTCTTT.

CDR3 nucleotides: TGTGCCAGTAGTATGGGACAGGCCTATGGCTACACCTTC. Amino acids: CASSMGQAYGYTF. The chain links TRBV19 to TRBJ1-2; TRBD1 aligns across 8 bases. The CDR3 is 13 residues long. The germline CDR1 and CDR2 sequences are LNHDA and SQIVND (reference sequence). The junction had 1 base not matched to a gene; V was cut back by 3 bases and J by 4 bases.

This chain connects TRBV2 to TRBJ1-3; possibly TRBD1 for D (6 bases). The CDR3 contains 17 residues. CDR1 and CDR2 from the germline V gene are SNHLY and FYNNEI. Trimming took 2 bases from V and 0 from J, leaving 14 bases between them. CDR3 amino acids: CASSERGRDTSGNTIYF. CDR3 in DNA: TGTGCCAGCAGTGAAAGGGGTCGGGACACCTCTGGAAACACCATATATTTT.

The genes are TRBV9 and TRBJ2-1; 11 bases align to TRBD1. CDR3 length equals 16 residues. The J segment lost 6 bases and the V segment lost 4 bases, leaving 9 bases of the junction unmatched. Looked up from germline, CDR1 is SGDLS and CDR2 is YYNGEE. CDR3 region: CASSPSGTGGSNEQFF. The CDR3 coding sequence is TGTGCCAGCAGCCCGTCCGGGACAGGGGGATCCAATGAGCAGTTCTTC.

The V call is TRBV6-6, the J call TRBJ2-7, with TRBD2 identical over 7 bases. Losses at the gene ends were 5 bases for V and 3 bases for J; bases not matched to a gene: 7. The CDR3 contains 14 residues. Germline lookup yields CDR1 MNHNY and CDR2 SVGAGI (reference sequence). CDR3 sequence (DNA): TGTGCCAGCAGTCTAGGGGAGGGTTACTACGAGCAGTACTTC. Protein product: CASSLGEGYYEQYF.

The CDR3 loop reads CASSSRTGEETQYF. CDR3 coding DNA: TGTGCCAGCAGCTCTCGGACAGGGGAGGAGACCCAGTACTTC. The rearrangement joins TRBV9 to TRBJ2-5; 9 nucleotides line up with TRBD1. Unmatched junction bases numbered 6, after V lost 4 bases and J lost 5 bases. CDR1 and CDR2 from the germline V gene are SGDLS and YYNGEE. There are 14 residues in the CDR3.

The genes are TRBV13 and TRBJ1-1; TRBD1 might be the D (6 bases). CDR1 and CDR2 (germline): PRHDT, FYEKMQ (reference sequence). This CDR3 has 12 residues. Trimming took 5 bases from V and 5 from J, leaving 9 bases between them. The DNA for the CDR3 is TGTGCCAGCAGCGCAGGGGTTACTGAAGCTTTCTTT. Protein sequence: CASSAGVTEAFF.

J is TRBJ2-2 and V is TRBV2; TRBD2 aligns across 7 bases. The CDR3 sequence is 15 residues long. With V trimmed by 1 base and J by 2 bases, 1 base remained unmatched. Germline lookup yields CDR1 SNHLY and CDR2 FYNNEI. The CDR3 protein is CASSEETSNTGELFF. CDR3 DNA sequence: TGTGCCAGCAGTGAAGAGACTAGCAACACCGGGGAGCTGTTTTTT.

The chain joins TRBV25-1 to TRBJ2-5; tentative D call: TRBD2 (5 bases). Per germline, CDR1 MGHDK and CDR2 SYGVNS. The germline V and J ends were trimmed by 0 bases and 4 bases, with 15 bases remaining between them. The CDR3 spans 16 residues. The CDR3 sequence: CASSEYTHPGGETQYF. The CDR3 bases are TGTGCCAGCAGTGAATATACCCACCCAGGAGGAGAGACCCAGTACTTC.

The chain links TRBV5-1 to TRBJ2-5; D is perhaps TRBD1 (6 bases). CDR3 length: 14 residues. Germline V gene data show CDR1 as SGHRS and CDR2 as YFSETQ. V was trimmed by 1 base and J by 4 bases, leaving 11 bases between them. The CDR3 here is CASSLNRVGETQYF. The DNA for the CDR3 is TGCGCCAGCAGCTTGAACAGGGTGGGAGAGACCCAGTACTTC. The full variable domain, its missing parts supplied by reference TRBV5-1 and TRBJ2-5, is KAGVTQTPRYLIKTRGQQVTLSCSPISGHRSVSWYQQTPGQGLQFLFEYFSETQRNKGNFPGRFSGRQFSNSRSEMNVSTLELGDSALYLCASSLNRVGETQYFGPGTRLLVL.

The rearrangement uses TRBV2 and TRBJ1-1; D gene unclear. This CDR3 contains 15 residues. Looked up from germline, CDR1 is SNHLY and CDR2 is FYNNEI. Trimming removed 11 bases at V and 1 base at J, with 20 bases between. The CDR3 loop is CASSISLDRNTEAFF. The CDR3 DNA sequence: TGTGCCTCCTCAATCAGCCTGGATCGGAACACTGAAGCTTTCTTT.

The chain joins TRBV7-2 to TRBJ2-3; 8 bases fit TRBD1. Germline trimming cut 5 bases from V and 11 bases from J; bases unmatched to any gene: 3. The CDR3 totals 11 residues. From germline, CDR1 is SGHTA and CDR2 FQGNSA. The CDR3 nucleotides read TGTGCCAGCAGCCAGGACAGGGAGCAGTATTTT. As protein: CASSQDREQYF. Filled out from reference TRBV7-2 and TRBJ2-3, the complete variable domain reads GAGVSQSPSNKVTEKGKDVELRCDPISGHTALYWYRQSLGQGLEFLIYFQGNSAPDKSGLPSDRFSAERTGGSVSTLTIQRTQQEDSAVYLCASSQDREQYFGPGTRLTVL.

The chain links TRBV7-9 to TRBJ2-3; the match to TRBD1 covers 7 bases. This CDR3 is 15 amino acids long. After removal of 3 bases from V and 1 base from J, the junction contained 4 bases not matched to a gene. Germline V gene sequence: CDR1 SEHNR, CDR2 FQNEAQ (reference sequence). The CDR3 loop reads CASSFRQGGTDTQYF. The DNA of the CDR3 is TGTGCCAGCAGCTTTCGACAGGGCGGCACAGATACGCAGTATTTT.

This sequence joins TRBV6-4 and TRBJ2-1; 11 nucleotides agree with TRBD2. V trimming: 0 bases; J trimming: 4 bases; junction bases outside the gene matches: 2. The germline CDR1 and CDR2 sequences are MRHNA and SNTAGT. The length of the CDR3 is 16 residues. CDR3 sequence reads: CASSDSGTSGYNEQFF. The CDR3 nucleotides read TGTGCCAGCAGTGACTCGGGGACTAGCGGTTACAATGAGCAGTTCTTC.

The chain joins TRBV28 to TRBJ1-2; D unclear. This CDR3 is built from 15 residues. Trimming took 2 bases from V and 2 from J, leaving 12 bases between them. Germline V gives CDR1 MDHEN, CDR2 SYDVKM. This CDR3 is CASSLLRVGNYGYTF. Here the CDR3 DNA reads TGTGCCAGCAGTTTACTGAGGGTTGGGAACTATGGCTACACCTTC.